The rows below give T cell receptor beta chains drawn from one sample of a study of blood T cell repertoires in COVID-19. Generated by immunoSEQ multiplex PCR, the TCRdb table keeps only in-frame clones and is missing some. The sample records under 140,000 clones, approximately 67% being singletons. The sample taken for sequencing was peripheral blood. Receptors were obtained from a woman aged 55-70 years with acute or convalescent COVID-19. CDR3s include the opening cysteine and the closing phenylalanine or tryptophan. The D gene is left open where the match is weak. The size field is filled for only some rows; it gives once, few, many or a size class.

CDR3 DNA: TGTGCCAGCTCTTATGGGACAGGGAATTCCTACGAGCAGTACTTC
CDR3 protein: CASSYGTGNSYEQYF
J gene: TRBJ2-7
D gene: TRBD1
clone size: NA
V gene: TRBV18

CDR3 DNA: TGTGCCAGCTCACCTCGAATACAGGAGAACACTGAAGCTTTCTTT
CDR3 protein: CASSPRIQENTEAFF
J gene: TRBJ1-1
D gene: NA
clone size: NA
V gene: TRBV18

CDR3 DNA: TGTGCCAGCAAGGGCGGGACGACCTACGAGCAGTACTTC
CDR3 protein: CASKGGTTYEQYF
J gene: TRBJ2-7
D gene: NA
clone size: many
V gene: TRBV6-5

CDR3 DNA: TGTGCCAGCAGCCAAGGGACAGGTTATGGCTACACCTTC
CDR3 protein: CASSQGTGYGYTF
J gene: TRBJ1-2
D gene: TRBD1
clone size: NA
V gene: TRBV9

CDR3 DNA: TGCAGTGCCGGGGGTAACTATGGCTACACCTTC
CDR3 protein: CSAGGNYGYTF
J gene: TRBJ1-2
D gene: NA
clone size: NA
V gene: TRBV20-1

CDR3 DNA: TGTGCCAGCAGCTTCGGGACAGGGGGCGATGGCTACACCTTC
CDR3 protein: CASSFGTGGDGYTF
J gene: TRBJ1-2
D gene: TRBD1
clone size: NA
V gene: TRBV7-6

CDR3 DNA: TGTGCCAGCAGTCCCTGGGACAGCCATCAGCCCCAGCATTTT
CDR3 protein: CASSPWDSHQPQHF
J gene: TRBJ1-5
D gene: TRBD1
clone size: NA
V gene: TRBV6-5

CDR3 DNA: TGCGCCAGCAGCCAAGTAGCGCCACTAGCGGGGGGGCTGAATACGCAGTATTTT
CDR3 protein: CASSQVAPLAGGLNTQYF
J gene: TRBJ2-3
D gene: TRBD2
clone size: few
V gene: TRBV4-3

CDR3 DNA: TGTGCCAGCAGCCTCCCGGGACAAGTGGCCGGTGGCTACACCTTC
CDR3 protein: CASSLPGQVAGGYTF
J gene: TRBJ1-2
D gene: NA
clone size: NA
V gene: TRBV7-2

CDR3 DNA: TGTGCCATCAGTGAGTTCGACAGAGACACTGAAGCTTTCTTT
CDR3 protein: CAISEFDRDTEAFF
J gene: TRBJ1-1
D gene: NA
clone size: once
V gene: TRBV10-3

CDR3 DNA: TGTGCCAGCAGTCCACGACAGGGAGGTGCCACTGAAGCTTTCTTT
CDR3 protein: CASSPRQGGATEAFF
J gene: TRBJ1-1
D gene: TRBD1
clone size: NA
V gene: TRBV28

CDR3 DNA: TGTGCCAGCAGTTTAGGCAGACATGACCAAGAGACCCAGTACTTC
CDR3 protein: CASSLGRHDQETQYF
J gene: TRBJ2-5
D gene: NA
clone size: few
V gene: TRBV27

CDR3 DNA: TGTGCCAGCAGTTCAACCGGGACAGGAGATTATGGCTACACCTTC
CDR3 protein: CASSSTGTGDYGYTF
J gene: TRBJ1-2
D gene: TRBD1
clone size: NA
V gene: TRBV28

CDR3 DNA: TGTGCCAGCAGTCGGACAGGGGTAAGTCAGCCCCAGCATTTT
CDR3 protein: CASSRTGVSQPQHF
J gene: TRBJ1-5
D gene: TRBD1
clone size: NA
V gene: TRBV6-2/TRBV6-3

CDR3 DNA: TGTGCCAGCAGTTTTTATAGGACAGGGCATAATTCACCCCTCCACTTT
CDR3 protein: CASSFYRTGHNSPLHF
J gene: TRBJ1-6
D gene: TRBD1
clone size: few
V gene: TRBV27

CDR3 DNA: TGTGCCAGCAGCGTCTCGGACAGGGAAGGCTCACCCCTCCACTTT
CDR3 protein: CASSVSDREGSPLHF
J gene: TRBJ1-6
D gene: TRBD1
clone size: NA
V gene: TRBV9

CDR3 DNA: TGTGCCAGCAAGGCATTGACAGGCCGGAGCACCATATATTTT
CDR3 protein: CASKALTGRSTIYF
J gene: TRBJ1-3
D gene: NA
clone size: once
V gene: TRBV6-5

CDR3 DNA: TGTGCCAGCAGTGAAGCATTGGCGGGGAGGGGCGAGCAGTACTTC
CDR3 protein: CASSEALAGRGEQYF
J gene: TRBJ2-7
D gene: TRBD2
clone size: NA
V gene: TRBV2

CDR3 DNA: TGTGCCAGCAGCCTGGGACATTCGTATGGCTACACCTTC
CDR3 protein: CASSLGHSYGYTF
J gene: TRBJ1-2
D gene: NA
clone size: NA
V gene: TRBV7-9

CDR3 DNA: TGTGCCAGCAGCTCCCGGACAGGGGTAAACACCATATATTTT
CDR3 protein: CASSSRTGVNTIYF
J gene: TRBJ1-3
D gene: TRBD1
clone size: NA
V gene: TRBV7-8

CDR3 DNA: TGTGCCATCAGTGACCATTCAACCGGGACACTCGGTGAAGCTTTCTTT
CDR3 protein: CAISDHSTGTLGEAFF
J gene: TRBJ1-1
D gene: NA
clone size: NA
V gene: TRBV10-3

CDR3 DNA: TGTGCCAGCAGTTTACAGGCTACCTCCTACGAGCAGTACTTC
CDR3 protein: CASSLQATSYEQYF
J gene: TRBJ2-7
D gene: NA
clone size: NA
V gene: TRBV27

CDR3 DNA: TGTGCCAGCAGCCCCGGGGGACAGGGGGAGCAGCCCCAGCATTTT
CDR3 protein: CASSPGGQGEQPQHF
J gene: TRBJ1-5
D gene: TRBD1
clone size: NA
V gene: TRBV28

CDR3 DNA: TGTGCCACCAGTGACCGGGTTACAAATTCACCCCTCCACTTT
CDR3 protein: CATSDRVTNSPLHF
J gene: TRBJ1-6
D gene: NA
clone size: NA
V gene: TRBV24-1

CDR3 DNA: TGCAGTGCTAGTAGGGGAAGCACAGATACGCAGTATTTT
CDR3 protein: CSASRGSTDTQYF
J gene: TRBJ2-3
D gene: NA
clone size: NA
V gene: TRBV20-1

CDR3 DNA: TGTGCCAGCAGCGTAGACTTTGCCGGTGAAGCTTTCTTT
CDR3 protein: CASSVDFAGEAFF
J gene: TRBJ1-1
D gene: NA
clone size: NA
V gene: TRBV9

CDR3 DNA: TGTGCCAGTAGACAGGGACAGGGGTATAACTATGGCTACACCTTC
CDR3 protein: CASRQGQGYNYGYTF
J gene: TRBJ1-2
D gene: TRBD1
clone size: NA
V gene: TRBV19

CDR3 DNA: TGCGCCAGCAGCTACTCTAGCGGGGAAGAGACCCAGTACTTC
CDR3 protein: CASSYSSGEETQYF
J gene: TRBJ2-5
D gene: TRBD2
clone size: NA
V gene: TRBV5-1

CDR3 DNA: TGTGCCAGTAGTATAGGACAGGGAACCTACGAGCAGTACTTC
CDR3 protein: CASSIGQGTYEQYF
J gene: TRBJ2-7
D gene: TRBD1
clone size: NA
V gene: TRBV19

CDR3 DNA: TGTGCCAGCAGCTTAAAGCGGGACCCGAGGCCCGGGGAGCTGTTTTTT
CDR3 protein: CASSLKRDPRPGELFF
J gene: TRBJ2-2
D gene: TRBD2
clone size: NA
V gene: TRBV11-2

CDR3 DNA: TGTGCCAGCAGCGTTAGGTTTAAGGAGAATTCACCCCTCCACTTT
CDR3 protein: CASSVRFKENSPLHF
J gene: TRBJ1-6
D gene: NA
clone size: NA
V gene: TRBV9

CDR3 DNA: NA
CDR3 protein: CASSSSGVRSLWQPQHF
J gene: TRBJ1-5
D gene: NA
clone size: NA
V gene: TRBV27

CDR3 DNA: TGTGCCAGCAGCGTCGAGGTAGGGGCAAAGACCCAGTACTTC
CDR3 protein: CASSVEVGAKTQYF
J gene: TRBJ2-5
D gene: NA
clone size: NA
V gene: TRBV5-4

CDR3 DNA: TGCGCCAGCGGGCAGGGAGGGAACTATGGCTACACCTTC
CDR3 protein: CASGQGGNYGYTF
J gene: TRBJ1-2
D gene: NA
clone size: NA
V gene: TRBV10-2

CDR3 DNA: TGCAGTGCCCGGACAGGGACTGAAGCTTTCTTT
CDR3 protein: CSARTGTEAFF
J gene: TRBJ1-1
D gene: TRBD1
clone size: NA
V gene: TRBV20-1

CDR3 DNA: TGTGCCAGCCTAAGGGACAGTGAAGTGACCCAGTACTTC
CDR3 protein: CASLRDSEVTQYF
J gene: TRBJ2-5
D gene: TRBD1
clone size: NA
V gene: TRBV11-2

CDR3 DNA: TGTGCCAGCAGTTACTTTGGACACAACTCTGGAAACACCATATATTTT
CDR3 protein: CASSYFGHNSGNTIYF
J gene: TRBJ1-3
D gene: NA
clone size: NA
V gene: TRBV6-5

CDR3 DNA: TGTGCCAGCAGTCCCGCGGATCAATCAACCTACGAGCAGTACTTC
CDR3 protein: CASSPADQSTYEQYF
J gene: TRBJ2-7
D gene: NA
clone size: few
V gene: TRBV27

CDR3 DNA: TGTGCCAGCAGCTCGATTATAGGCCCCCGGGGTTCACCCCTCCACTTT
CDR3 protein: CASSSIIGPRGSPLHF
J gene: TRBJ1-6
D gene: NA
clone size: NA
V gene: TRBV11-2

CDR3 DNA: TGTGCCAGCAGTTTAGGGGGACAGTCACCCCTCCACTTT
CDR3 protein: CASSLGGQSPLHF
J gene: TRBJ1-6
D gene: TRBD1
clone size: NA
V gene: TRBV12-3/TRBV12-4

CDR3 DNA: TGTGCCAGTAGTTCGCCGGGACAGGGGTACAACTTC
CDR3 protein: CASSSPGQGYNF
J gene: TRBJ2-4
D gene: TRBD1
clone size: NA
V gene: TRBV19

CDR3 DNA: TGTGCCACCAGTGACCCCGGGACAGGGAACGAGCAGTACTTC
CDR3 protein: CATSDPGTGNEQYF
J gene: TRBJ2-7
D gene: TRBD1
clone size: many
V gene: TRBV24-1

CDR3 DNA: TGCGCCAGCAGCCAATGGACAGGGGGGGACACTGAAGCTTTCTTT
CDR3 protein: CASSQWTGGDTEAFF
J gene: TRBJ1-1
D gene: TRBD1
clone size: many
V gene: TRBV5-1

CDR3 DNA: TGTGCCACCAGTGATTTGGAAACAGGGTACTATGGCTACACCTTC
CDR3 protein: CATSDLETGYYGYTF
J gene: TRBJ1-2
D gene: NA
clone size: NA
V gene: TRBV24-1

CDR3 DNA: TGCGCCAGCAGTCAGTTCGCCCCATATCCAACTCCCACGCAGTATTTT
CDR3 protein: CASSQFAPYPTPTQYF
J gene: TRBJ2-3
D gene: NA
clone size: NA
V gene: TRBV23-1

CDR3 DNA: TGTGCCAGCAGCTTGTATCAGGCCTACGAGCAGTACTTC
CDR3 protein: CASSLYQAYEQYF
J gene: TRBJ2-7
D gene: NA
clone size: NA
V gene: TRBV5-8

CDR3 DNA: TGTGCCTGGAGTGTACAAGGGGGCGGGCAGCCCCAGCATTTT
CDR3 protein: CAWSVQGGGQPQHF
J gene: TRBJ1-5
D gene: TRBD1
clone size: NA
V gene: TRBV30

CDR3 DNA: TGCGCCAGCACACAAGCACTAAACAGGGGGCAGTACACTGAAGCTTTCTTT
CDR3 protein: CASTQALNRGQYTEAFF
J gene: TRBJ1-1
D gene: TRBD1
clone size: NA
V gene: TRBV5-1

CDR3 DNA: TGTGCCAGCAGCTGGGGGAGGAGTATGTCCCAGCATTTT
CDR3 protein: CASSWGRSMSQHF
J gene: TRBJ1-5
D gene: NA
clone size: NA
V gene: TRBV5-6

CDR3 DNA: TGTGCCAGCTCACCACGTCCCTTGAACACTGAAGCTTTCTTT
CDR3 protein: CASSPRPLNTEAFF
J gene: TRBJ1-1
D gene: NA
clone size: few
V gene: TRBV18

CDR3 DNA: TGTGCCAGCAGCCAATGGACAGGGGAAAACATTCAGTACTTC
CDR3 protein: CASSQWTGENIQYF
J gene: TRBJ2-4
D gene: TRBD1
clone size: few
V gene: TRBV3-1/TRBV3-2

CDR3 DNA: TGTGCCAGTAGTCCTTCCAGCGGGGTAAACACTGAAGCTTTCTTT
CDR3 protein: CASSPSSGVNTEAFF
J gene: TRBJ1-1
D gene: NA
clone size: NA
V gene: TRBV19

CDR3 DNA: TGTGCCAGCCGTACTTCCGGGACAGGTGAAAAACTGTTTTTT
CDR3 protein: CASRTSGTGEKLFF
J gene: TRBJ1-4
D gene: TRBD1
clone size: NA
V gene: TRBV7-8

CDR3 DNA: TGTGCCAGCAGTTTTGACGAGATTCGGAGGGTCAAAGCTGATAAGAACACTGAAGCTTTCTTT
CDR3 protein: CASSFDEIRRVKADKNTEAFF
J gene: TRBJ1-1
D gene: NA
clone size: NA
V gene: TRBV28

CDR3 DNA: TGTGCCAGCAGTGACGGCAGGGATTCAAATACGCAGTATTTT
CDR3 protein: CASSDGRDSNTQYF
J gene: TRBJ2-3
D gene: NA
clone size: NA
V gene: TRBV2

CDR3 DNA: TGTGCCAGTAGTGCCGCGACAGGGGGGCATGGCTACACCTTC
CDR3 protein: CASSAATGGHGYTF
J gene: TRBJ1-2
D gene: TRBD1
clone size: NA
V gene: TRBV19

CDR3 DNA: TGTGCCAGCAGTTTACGCGGGGCAGGGTTCACTGAAGCTTTCTTT
CDR3 protein: CASSLRGAGFTEAFF
J gene: TRBJ1-1
D gene: NA
clone size: once
V gene: TRBV27

CDR3 DNA: TGTGCCAGCAGTGCTTACAGGGGGCGAAGCGAGCAGTACTTC
CDR3 protein: CASSAYRGRSEQYF
J gene: TRBJ2-7
D gene: TRBD1
clone size: NA
V gene: TRBV28

CDR3 DNA: TGCGCCAGCAGCTTGGAAGGGGGAGCCTACGAGCAGTACTTC
CDR3 protein: CASSLEGGAYEQYF
J gene: TRBJ2-7
D gene: NA
clone size: NA
V gene: TRBV5-1